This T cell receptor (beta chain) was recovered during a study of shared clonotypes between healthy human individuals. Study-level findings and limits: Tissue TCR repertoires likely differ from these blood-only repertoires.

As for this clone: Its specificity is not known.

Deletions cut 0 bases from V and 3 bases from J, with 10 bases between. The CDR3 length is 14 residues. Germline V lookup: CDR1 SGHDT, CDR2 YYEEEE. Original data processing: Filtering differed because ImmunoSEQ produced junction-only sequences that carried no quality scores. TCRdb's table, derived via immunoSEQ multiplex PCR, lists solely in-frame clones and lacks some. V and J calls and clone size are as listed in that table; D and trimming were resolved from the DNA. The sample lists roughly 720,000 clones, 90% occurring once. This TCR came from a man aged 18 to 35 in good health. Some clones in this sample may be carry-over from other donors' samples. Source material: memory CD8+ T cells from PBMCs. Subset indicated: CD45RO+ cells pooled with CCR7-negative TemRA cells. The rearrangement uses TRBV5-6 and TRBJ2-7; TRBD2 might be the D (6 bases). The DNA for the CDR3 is TGTGCCAGCAGCTTGGGTGGTAGCGGCTACGAGCAGTACTTC. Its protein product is CASSLGGSGYEQYF. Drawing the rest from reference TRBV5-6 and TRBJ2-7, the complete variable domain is DAGVTQSPTHLIKTRGQQVTLRCSPKSGHDTVSWYQQALGQGPQFIFQYYEEEERQRGNFPDRFSGHQFPNYSSELNVNALLLGDSALYLCASSLGGSGYEQYFGPGTRLTVT.